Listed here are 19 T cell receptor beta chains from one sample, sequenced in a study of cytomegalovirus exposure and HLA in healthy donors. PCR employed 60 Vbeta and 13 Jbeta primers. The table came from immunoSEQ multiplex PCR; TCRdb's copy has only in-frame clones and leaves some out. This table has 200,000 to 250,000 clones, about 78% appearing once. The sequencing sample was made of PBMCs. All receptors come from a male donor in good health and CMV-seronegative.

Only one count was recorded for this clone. The CDR3 nucleotides are TGTGCCAGCAGCTCGACTAGCGGCCAAGAGACCCAGTACTTC. Its translation is CASSSTSGQETQYF. The V gene is TRBV11-3, the J gene TRBJ2-5, with 9 bases that match TRBD2. In germline, CDR1 is SGHNT, CDR2 YENEEA. This CDR3 spans 14 amino acids. With V trimmed by 4 bases and J by 1 base, 1 base remained unmatched. The full variable domain, with the rest looked up from reference TRBV11-3 and TRBJ2-5, is EAGVVQSPRYKIIEKKQPVAFWCNPISGHNTLYWYLQNLGQGPELLIRYENEEAVDDSQLPKDRFSAERLKGVDSTLKIQPAELGDSAVYLCASSSTSGQETQYFGPGTRLLVL.

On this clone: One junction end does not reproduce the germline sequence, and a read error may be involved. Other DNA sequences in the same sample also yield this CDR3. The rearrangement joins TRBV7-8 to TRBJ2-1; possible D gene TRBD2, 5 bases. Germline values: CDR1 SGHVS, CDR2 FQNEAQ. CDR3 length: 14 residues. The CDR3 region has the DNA TGTGCCAGTAGCTTAGCGCGGCAGAACAATGAGCAGTTCTTC. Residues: CASSLARQNNEQFF.

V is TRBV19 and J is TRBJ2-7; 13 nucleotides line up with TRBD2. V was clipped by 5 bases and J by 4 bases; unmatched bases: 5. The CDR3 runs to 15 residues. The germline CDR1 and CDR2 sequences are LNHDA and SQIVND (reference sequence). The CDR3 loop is CASSPTSGRAYEQYF. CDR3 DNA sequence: TGTGCCAGTAGTCCCACTAGCGGGAGGGCATACGAGCAGTACTTC.

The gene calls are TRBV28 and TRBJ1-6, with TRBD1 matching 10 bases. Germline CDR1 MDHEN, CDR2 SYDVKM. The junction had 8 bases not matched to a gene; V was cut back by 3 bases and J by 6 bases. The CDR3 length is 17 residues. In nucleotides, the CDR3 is TGTGCCAGCAGTTTCCCACGACAGGGGGCGGGTAATTCACCCCTCCACTTT. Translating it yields CASSFPRQGAGNSPLHF. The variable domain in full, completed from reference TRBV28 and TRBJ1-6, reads DVKVTQSSRYLVKRTGEKVFLECVQDMDHENMFWYRQDPGLGLRLIYFSYDVKMKEKGDIPEGYSVSREKKERFSLILESASTNQTSMYLCASSFPRQGAGNSPLHFGNGTRLTVT.

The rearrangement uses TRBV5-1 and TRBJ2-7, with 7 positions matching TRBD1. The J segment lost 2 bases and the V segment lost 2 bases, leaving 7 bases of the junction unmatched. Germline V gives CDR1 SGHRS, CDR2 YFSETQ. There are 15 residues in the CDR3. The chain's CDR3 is CASSFRWDRPYEQYF. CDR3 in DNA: TGCGCCAGCAGCTTCCGCTGGGACAGACCCTACGAGCAGTACTTC.

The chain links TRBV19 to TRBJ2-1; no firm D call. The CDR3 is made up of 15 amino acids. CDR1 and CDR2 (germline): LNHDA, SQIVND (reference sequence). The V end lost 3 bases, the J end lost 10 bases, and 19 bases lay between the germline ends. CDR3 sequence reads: CASSMESAARWEQFF. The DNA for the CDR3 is TGTGCCAGTAGTATGGAGTCAGCCGCCCGGTGGGAGCAGTTCTTC.

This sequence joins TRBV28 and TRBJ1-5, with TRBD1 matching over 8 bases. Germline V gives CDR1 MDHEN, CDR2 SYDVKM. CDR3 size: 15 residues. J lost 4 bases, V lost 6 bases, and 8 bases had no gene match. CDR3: CASSYLRGRNQPQHF. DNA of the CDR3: TGTGCCAGCAGCTATCTCAGGGGGCGTAATCAGCCCCAGCATTTT.

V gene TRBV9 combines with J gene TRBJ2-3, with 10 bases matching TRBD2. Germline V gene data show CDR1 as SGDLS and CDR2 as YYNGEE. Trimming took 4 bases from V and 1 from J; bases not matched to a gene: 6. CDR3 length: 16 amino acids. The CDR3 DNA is TGTGCCAGCAGCAAAGGACTAGCGGCCGGCACAGATACGCAGTATTTT. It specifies CASSKGLAAGTDTQYF.

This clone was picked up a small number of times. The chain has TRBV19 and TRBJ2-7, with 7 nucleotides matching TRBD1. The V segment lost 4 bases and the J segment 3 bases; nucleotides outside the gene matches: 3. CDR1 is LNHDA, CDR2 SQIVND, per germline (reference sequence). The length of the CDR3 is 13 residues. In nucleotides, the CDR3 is TGTGCCAGTAGTACGGGACAGTTCTACGAGCAGTACTTC. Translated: CASSTGQFYEQYF.

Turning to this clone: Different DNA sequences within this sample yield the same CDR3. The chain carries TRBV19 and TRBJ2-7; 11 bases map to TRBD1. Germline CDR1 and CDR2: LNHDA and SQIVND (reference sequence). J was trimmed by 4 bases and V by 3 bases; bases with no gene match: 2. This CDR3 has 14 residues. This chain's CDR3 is CASSMGTGGYEQYF. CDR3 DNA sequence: TGTGCCAGTAGTATGGGGACAGGGGGTTACGAGCAGTACTTC.

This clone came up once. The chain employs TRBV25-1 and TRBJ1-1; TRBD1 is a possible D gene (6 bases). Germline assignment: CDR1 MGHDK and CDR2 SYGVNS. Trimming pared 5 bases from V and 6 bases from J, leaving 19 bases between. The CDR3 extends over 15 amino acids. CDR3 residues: CASSLPGTPFPEAFF. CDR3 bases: TGTGCCAGCAGTTTACCCGGGACACCCTTCCCTGAAGCTTTCTTT.

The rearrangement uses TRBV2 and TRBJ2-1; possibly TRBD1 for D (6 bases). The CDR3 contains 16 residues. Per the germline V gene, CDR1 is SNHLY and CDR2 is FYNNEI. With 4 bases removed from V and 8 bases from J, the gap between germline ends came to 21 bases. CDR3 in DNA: TGTGCCAGCAGTGGGCAGTTCAGGGGTCGTGGGGATGAGCAGTTCTTC. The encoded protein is CASSGQFRGRGDEQFF.

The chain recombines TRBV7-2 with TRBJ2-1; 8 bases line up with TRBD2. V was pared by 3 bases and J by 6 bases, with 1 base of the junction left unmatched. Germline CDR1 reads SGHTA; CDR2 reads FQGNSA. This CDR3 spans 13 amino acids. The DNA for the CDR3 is TGTGCCAGCAGCTTTACTAGCGGCAATGAGCAGTTCTTC. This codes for CASSFTSGNEQFF.

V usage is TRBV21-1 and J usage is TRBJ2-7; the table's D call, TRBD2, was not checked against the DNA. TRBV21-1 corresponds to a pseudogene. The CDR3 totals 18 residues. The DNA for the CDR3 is TGTGCCAGCAGCAACGGGTCTTTCAGCGATAGACCCTCCTACGAGCAGTACTTC. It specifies CASSNGSFSDRPSYEQYF.

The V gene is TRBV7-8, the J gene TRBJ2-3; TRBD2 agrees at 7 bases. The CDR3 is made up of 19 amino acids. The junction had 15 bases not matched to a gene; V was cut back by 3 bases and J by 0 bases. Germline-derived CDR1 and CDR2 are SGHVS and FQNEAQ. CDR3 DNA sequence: TGTGCCAGCAGCTTGCAGCGGGTAGGAGCTAGCGGTAGCACAGATACGCAGTATTTT. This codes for CASSLQRVGASGSTDTQYF.

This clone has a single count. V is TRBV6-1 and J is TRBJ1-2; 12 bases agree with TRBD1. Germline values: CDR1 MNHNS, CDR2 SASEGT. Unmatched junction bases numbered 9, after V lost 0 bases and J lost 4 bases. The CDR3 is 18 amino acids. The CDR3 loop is CASSEAEDGTGGVYGYTF. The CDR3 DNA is TGTGCCAGCAGTGAAGCAGAAGATGGGACAGGGGGCGTCTATGGCTACACCTTC.

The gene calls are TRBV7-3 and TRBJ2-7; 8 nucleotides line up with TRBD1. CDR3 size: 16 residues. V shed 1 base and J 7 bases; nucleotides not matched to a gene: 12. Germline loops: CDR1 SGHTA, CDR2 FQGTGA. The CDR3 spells CASSLNGQGLAREQYF. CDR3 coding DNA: TGTGCCAGCAGCTTAAATGGACAGGGTCTAGCGAGAGAGCAGTACTTC.

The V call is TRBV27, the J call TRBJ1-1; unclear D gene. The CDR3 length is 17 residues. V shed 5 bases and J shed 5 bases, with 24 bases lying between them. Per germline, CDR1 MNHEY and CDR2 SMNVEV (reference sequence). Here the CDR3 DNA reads TGTGCCAGCAGTCATTTGCCCCTGTCGACTGACGGGACTGAAGCTTTCTTT. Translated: CASSHLPLSTDGTEAFF.

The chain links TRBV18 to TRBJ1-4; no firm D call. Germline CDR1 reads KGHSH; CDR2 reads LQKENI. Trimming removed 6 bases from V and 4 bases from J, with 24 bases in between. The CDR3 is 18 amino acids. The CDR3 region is CASSETKIPVGYNEKLFF. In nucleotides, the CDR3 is TGTGCCAGCTCCGAAACCAAAATACCCGTGGGCTATAATGAAAAACTGTTTTTT.